This record looks at one T cell receptor beta chain sequence and its context. Authors' processing steps: Quantification of nucleated cells was approximated via reference gene primer amplification. This table comes from immunoSEQ multiplex PCR, and its TCRdb copy is limited to in-frame clones, with some not included. V, J and clone size reflect that table, while D and trimming were determined from the DNA. The repertoire consists of 300,000 or so clones, with about 91% occurring once and the leading ten covering over 6%. CDR1 is SNHLY and CDR2 is FYNNEI in the germline V gene. This CDR3 has 15 residues. The junction had 5 bases not matched to a gene; V was cut back by 5 bases and J by 1 base. The sample is drawn from a study of blood T cell repertoires in COVID-19. Turning to the study itself: The United States, Italy and Spain supplied acute and convalescent COVID-19 samples. T cells, B-cell-depleted T cells, or PBMCs supplied cDNA or gDNA.

The sample consisted of peripheral blood. The receptor was isolated from a woman in her thirties who had recovered from COVID-19. V is TRBV2 and J is TRBJ2-5, with 9 positions matching TRBD1. The CDR3 spells CASSSPGQGQETQYF. The CDR3 coding sequence is TGTGCCAGCAGTTCTCCGGGACAGGGCCAAGAGACCCAGTACTTC. The full variable domain, completed using reference TRBV2 and TRBJ2-5, is EPEVTQTPSHQVTQMGQEVILRCVPISNHLYFYWYRQILGQKVEFLVSFYNNEISEKSEIFDDQFSVERPDGSNFTLKIRSTKLEDSAMYFCASSSPGQGQETQYFGPGTRLLVL.